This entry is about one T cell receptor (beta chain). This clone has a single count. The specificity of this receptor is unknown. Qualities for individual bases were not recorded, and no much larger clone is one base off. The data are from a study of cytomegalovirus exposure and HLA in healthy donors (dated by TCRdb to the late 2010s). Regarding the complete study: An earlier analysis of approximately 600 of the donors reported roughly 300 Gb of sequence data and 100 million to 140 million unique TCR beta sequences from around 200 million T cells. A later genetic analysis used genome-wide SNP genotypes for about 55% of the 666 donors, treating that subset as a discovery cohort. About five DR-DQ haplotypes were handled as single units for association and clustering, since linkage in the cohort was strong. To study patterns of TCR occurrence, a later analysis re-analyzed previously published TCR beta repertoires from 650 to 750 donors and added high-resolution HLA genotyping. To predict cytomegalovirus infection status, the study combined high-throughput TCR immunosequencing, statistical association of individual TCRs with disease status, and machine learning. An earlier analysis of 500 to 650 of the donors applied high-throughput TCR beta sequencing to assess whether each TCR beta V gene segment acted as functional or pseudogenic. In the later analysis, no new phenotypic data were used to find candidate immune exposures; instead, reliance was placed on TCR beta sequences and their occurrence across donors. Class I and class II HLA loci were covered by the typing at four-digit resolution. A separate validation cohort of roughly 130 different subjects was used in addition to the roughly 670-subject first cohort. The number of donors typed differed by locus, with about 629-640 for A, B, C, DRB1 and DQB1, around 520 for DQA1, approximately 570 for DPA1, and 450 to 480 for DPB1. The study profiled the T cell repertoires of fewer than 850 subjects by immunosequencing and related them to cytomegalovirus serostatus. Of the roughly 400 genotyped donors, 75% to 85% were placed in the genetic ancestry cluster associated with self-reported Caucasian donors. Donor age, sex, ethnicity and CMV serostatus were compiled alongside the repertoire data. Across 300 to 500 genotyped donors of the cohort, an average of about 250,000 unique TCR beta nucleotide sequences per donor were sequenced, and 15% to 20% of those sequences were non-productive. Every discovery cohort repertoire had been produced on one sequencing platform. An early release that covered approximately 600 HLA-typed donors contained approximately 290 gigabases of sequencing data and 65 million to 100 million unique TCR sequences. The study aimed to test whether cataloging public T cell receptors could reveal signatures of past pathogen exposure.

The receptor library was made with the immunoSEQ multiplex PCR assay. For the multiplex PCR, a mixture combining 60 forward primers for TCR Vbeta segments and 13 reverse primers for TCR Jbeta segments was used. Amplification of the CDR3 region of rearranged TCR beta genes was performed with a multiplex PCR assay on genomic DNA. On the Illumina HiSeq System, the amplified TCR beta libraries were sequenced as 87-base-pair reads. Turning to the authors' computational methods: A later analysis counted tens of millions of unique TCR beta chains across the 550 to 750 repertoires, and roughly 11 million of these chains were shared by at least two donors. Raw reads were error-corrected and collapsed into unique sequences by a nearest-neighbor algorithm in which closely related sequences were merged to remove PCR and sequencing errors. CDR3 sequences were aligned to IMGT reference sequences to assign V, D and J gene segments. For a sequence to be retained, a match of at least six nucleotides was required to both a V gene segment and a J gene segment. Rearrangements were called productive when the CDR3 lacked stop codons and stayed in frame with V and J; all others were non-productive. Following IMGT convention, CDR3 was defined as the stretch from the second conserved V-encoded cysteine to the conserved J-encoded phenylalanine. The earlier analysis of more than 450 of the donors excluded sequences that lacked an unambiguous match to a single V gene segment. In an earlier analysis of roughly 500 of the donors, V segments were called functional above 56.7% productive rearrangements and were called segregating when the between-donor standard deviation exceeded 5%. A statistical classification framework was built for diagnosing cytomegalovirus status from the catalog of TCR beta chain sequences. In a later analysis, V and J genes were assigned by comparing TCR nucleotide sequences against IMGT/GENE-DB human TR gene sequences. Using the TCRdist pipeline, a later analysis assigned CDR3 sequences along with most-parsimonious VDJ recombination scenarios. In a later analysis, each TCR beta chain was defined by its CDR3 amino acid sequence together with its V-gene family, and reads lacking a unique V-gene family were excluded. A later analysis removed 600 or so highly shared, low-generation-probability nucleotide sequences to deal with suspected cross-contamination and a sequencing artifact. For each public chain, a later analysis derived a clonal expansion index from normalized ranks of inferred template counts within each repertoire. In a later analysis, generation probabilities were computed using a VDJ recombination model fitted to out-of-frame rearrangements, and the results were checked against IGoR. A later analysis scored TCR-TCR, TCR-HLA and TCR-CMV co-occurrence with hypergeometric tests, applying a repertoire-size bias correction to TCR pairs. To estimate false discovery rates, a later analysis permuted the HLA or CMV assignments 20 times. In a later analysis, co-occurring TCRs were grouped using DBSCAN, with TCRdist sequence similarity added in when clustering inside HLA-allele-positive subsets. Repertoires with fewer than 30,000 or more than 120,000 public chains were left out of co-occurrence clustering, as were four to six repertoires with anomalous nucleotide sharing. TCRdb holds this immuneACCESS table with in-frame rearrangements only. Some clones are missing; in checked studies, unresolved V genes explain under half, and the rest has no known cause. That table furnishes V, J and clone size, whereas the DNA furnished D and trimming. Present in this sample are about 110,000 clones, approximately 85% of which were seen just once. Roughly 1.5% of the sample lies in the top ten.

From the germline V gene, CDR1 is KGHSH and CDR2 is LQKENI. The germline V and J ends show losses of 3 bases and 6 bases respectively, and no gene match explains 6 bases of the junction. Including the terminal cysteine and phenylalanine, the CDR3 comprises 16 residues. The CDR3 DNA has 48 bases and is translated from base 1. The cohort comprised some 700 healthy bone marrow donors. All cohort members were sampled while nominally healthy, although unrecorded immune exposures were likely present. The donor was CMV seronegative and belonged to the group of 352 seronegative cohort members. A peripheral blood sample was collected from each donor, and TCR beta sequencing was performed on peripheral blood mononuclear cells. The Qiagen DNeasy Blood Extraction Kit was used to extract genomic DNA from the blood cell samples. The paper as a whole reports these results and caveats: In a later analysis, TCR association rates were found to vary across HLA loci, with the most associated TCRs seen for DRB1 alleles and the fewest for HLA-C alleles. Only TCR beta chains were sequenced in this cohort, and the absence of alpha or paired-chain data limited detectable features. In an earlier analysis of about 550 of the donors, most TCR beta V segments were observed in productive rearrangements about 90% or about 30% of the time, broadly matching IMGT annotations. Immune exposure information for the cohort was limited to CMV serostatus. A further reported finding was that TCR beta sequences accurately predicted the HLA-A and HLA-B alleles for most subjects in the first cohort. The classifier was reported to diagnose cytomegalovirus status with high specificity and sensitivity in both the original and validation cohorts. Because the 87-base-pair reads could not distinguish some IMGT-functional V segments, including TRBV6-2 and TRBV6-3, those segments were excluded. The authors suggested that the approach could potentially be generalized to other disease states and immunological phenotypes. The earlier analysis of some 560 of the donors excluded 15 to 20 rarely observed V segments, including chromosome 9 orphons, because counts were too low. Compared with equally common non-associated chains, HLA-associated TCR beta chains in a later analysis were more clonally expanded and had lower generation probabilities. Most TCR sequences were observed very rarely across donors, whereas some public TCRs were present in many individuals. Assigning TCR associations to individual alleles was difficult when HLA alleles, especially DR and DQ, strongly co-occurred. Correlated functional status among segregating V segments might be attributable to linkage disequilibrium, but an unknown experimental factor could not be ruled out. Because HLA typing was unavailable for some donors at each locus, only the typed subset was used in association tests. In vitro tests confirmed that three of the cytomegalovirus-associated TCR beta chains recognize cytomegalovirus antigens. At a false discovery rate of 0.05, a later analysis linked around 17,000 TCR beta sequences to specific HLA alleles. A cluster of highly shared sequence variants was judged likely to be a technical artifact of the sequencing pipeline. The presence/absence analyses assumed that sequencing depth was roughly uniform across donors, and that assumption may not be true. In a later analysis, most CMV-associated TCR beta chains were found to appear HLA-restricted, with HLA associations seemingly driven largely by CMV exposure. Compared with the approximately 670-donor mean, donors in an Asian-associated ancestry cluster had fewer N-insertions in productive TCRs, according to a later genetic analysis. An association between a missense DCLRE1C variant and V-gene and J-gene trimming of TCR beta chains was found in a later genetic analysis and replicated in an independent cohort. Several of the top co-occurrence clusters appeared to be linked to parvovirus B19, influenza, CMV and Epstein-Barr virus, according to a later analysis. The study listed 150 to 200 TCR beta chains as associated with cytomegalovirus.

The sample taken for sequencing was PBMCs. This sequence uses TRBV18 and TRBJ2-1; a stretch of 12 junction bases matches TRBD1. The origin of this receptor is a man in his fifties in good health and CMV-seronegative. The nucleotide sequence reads TGTGCCAGCTCACCTAGGGGACAGGGGGCAGGCAATGAGCAGTTCTTC. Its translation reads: CASSPRGQGAGNEQFF.